This T cell receptor (beta chain) appears in the sequencing data of a study of cytotoxic CD8 clonotypes in ibrutinib-treated CLL. Generated by immunoSEQ multiplex PCR, the TCRdb table keeps only in-frame clones and is missing some. The profile shows more than 50,000 clones, 45% to 60% of them singletons. This clone was observed at least ten times. As yet, its antigen is unknown. Study-wide findings and caveats: Rising at ibrutinib response, clonality subsequently fell back toward baseline at progression. At baseline, clonality was higher than in age-matched healthy donors and correlated with CD8+ counts.

Germline CDR1 reads MNHEY; CDR2 reads SVGAGI. With 2 bases clipped from V and 5 bases from J, the junction kept 9 bases outside the gene matches. The CDR3 runs 15 residues. The clonotype was recovered from a human donor with chronic lymphocytic leukemia. The chain combines TRBV6-5 with TRBJ2-7, with TRBD1 matching over 7 bases. Sample: PBMCs, taken after 12 months of ibrutinib treatment. CDR3 DNA sequence: TGTGCCAGCAGTTACACTCCCAGGGGGATCCACGAGCAGTACTTC. This sequence encodes CASSYTPRGIHEQYF.